This paragraph covers one T cell receptor (beta chain) sequence. Its matching antigen is unknown. Per the germline V gene, CDR1 is LGHNT and CDR2 is FRNRAP. The CDR3 spans 14 residues. The germline V and J ends were trimmed by 3 bases and 1 base, with 8 bases remaining between them. This sample is part of a study of shared clonotypes between healthy human individuals. As handled by the study authors: Because ImmunoSEQ provided only junction sequences with no quality scores, the filtering differed. Only in-frame clones appear in the TCRdb table, and some are missing; sequencing was by immunoSEQ multiplex PCR. From that table come the V and J calls and clone size; the DNA was used to work out D and trimming. Of approximately 1.4 million clones listed, approximately 98% were seen once; the top ten hold 0.45%. Study-level findings and limits: Exclusively blood specimens were collected; tissue repertoires likely differ. Non-shared clonotypes showed lower generation probabilities than clonotypes common to all four donors. It was anticipated that sequencing depth would influence how many clonotypes donors shared.

The TCR was taken from a man aged 30-40 years in good health. Specimen: naive CD4+ T cells sorted from blood. Stated subset: CD45RA+ positively selected. The V gene is TRBV12-5, the J gene TRBJ2-3; D remains unclear. CDR3 amino acids: CASGLIGGTDTQYF. The CDR3 DNA reads TGTGCTAGTGGTTTAATTGGTGGCACAGATACGCAGTATTTT. The full variable domain, in which reference TRBV12-5 and TRBJ2-3 provide the parts outside the CDR3, is DARVTQTPRHKVTEMGQEVTMRCQPILGHNTVFWYRQTMMQGLELLAYFRNRAPLDDSGMPKDRFSAEMPDATLATLKIQPSEPRDSAVYFCASGLIGGTDTQYFGPGTRLTVL.